This TCR beta chain stems from a study of cytomegalovirus exposure and HLA in healthy donors. Study details: Among the approximately 400 genotyped donors, less than 85% were placed in the Caucasian-associated ancestry cluster.

Study outcomes and limitations: Among immune exposure information, only CMV serostatus was available. Cytomegalovirus association was assigned to about 150 TCR beta chains.

The PCR ran on 60 Vbeta and 13 Jbeta primers. TCRdb's copy holds only in-frame clones and misses some; the assay was immunoSEQ multiplex PCR. The data hold under 200,000 clones, with around 75% observed a single time. This clone was picked up one time. No antigen is known for it. V was shortened by 2 bases and J by 4 bases, with 14 bases between the two germline ends. The CDR3 is 15 amino acids. CDR1 is LGHNA and CDR2 is YNFKEQ in the germline V gene. The sample consisted of PBMCs. The receptor was isolated from a female donor in good health and CMV-seronegative. The chain recombines TRBV4-2 with TRBJ2-5, with D possibly being TRBD2 (5 bases). CDR3: CASSQYGRGLETQYF. CDR3 nucleotide sequence: TGTGCCAGCAGCCAATACGGTCGAGGGTTAGAGACCCAGTACTTC.